Each of the 21 T cell receptor beta chains below was sequenced from the same sample in a study of Graves' ophthalmopathy and Graves' hyperthyroidism. Amplified TCR beta CDR3 regions were obtained using RNA transcripts as template. HTBI primers were employed in first-round RT-PCR, then a second-round multiplex PCR followed. TCRdb re-derived calls from the multiplex PCR reads in MiXCR, one entry per CDR3 protein. Counted here are roughly 500,000 distinct CDR3 sequences, around an eighth occurring once; the ten biggest clones make up about 9.4%. Material: blood. Every receptor here comes from a woman in her thirties with Graves' ophthalmopathy.

The rearrangement joins TRBV20-1 to TRBJ1-2; 7 bases map to TRBD1. The CDR3 is 14 amino acids. Germline V gene lookup returns CDR1 DFQATT and CDR2 SNEGSKA (reference sequence). J lost 10 bases, V lost 0 bases, and 11 bases had no gene match. CDR3 coding DNA: TGCAGTGCTAGAGATCCCCACAGGGGACTCGACTACACCTTC. Amino acid sequence: CSARDPHRGLDYTF.

The CDR3 spells CASSIEVGRSYNSPLHF. The CDR3 region has the DNA TGTGCCAGCAGTATAGAGGTGGGACGCTCCTATAATTCACCCCTCCACTTT. The chain has TRBV11-3 and TRBJ1-6, with D perhaps matching TRBD1 (5 bases). The V and J ends lost 6 bases and 0 bases respectively, with 15 bases between them. Germline V gene sequence: CDR1 SGHNT, CDR2 YENEEA. The CDR3 extends over 17 amino acids. Full variable domain (missing parts from reference TRBV11-3 and TRBJ1-6): EAGVVQSPRYKIIEKKQPVAFWCNPISGHNTLYWYLQNLGQGPELLIRYENEEAVDDSQLPKDRFSAERLKGVDSTLKIQPAELGDSAVYLCASSIEVGRSYNSPLHFGNGTRLTVT.

V gene TRBV10-1 combines with J gene TRBJ1-5; TRBD1 matches at 10 bases. Germline lookup yields CDR1 WNHNN and CDR2 SYGVQD (reference sequence). The CDR3 has 17 residues. Losses at the gene ends were 5 bases for V and 2 bases for J; bases not matched to a gene: 9. As DNA, the CDR3 is TGCGCCAGCAGTCCCCCCAAAGGACAGGGGGGCAATCAGCCCCAGCATTTT. Its protein product is CASSPPKGQGGNQPQHF.

This clonotype was detected many times. V and J are TRBV6-5 and TRBJ1-1, with a tentative D call TRBD1 (5 bases). The CDR3 spans 14 residues. Germline V gene data show CDR1 as MNHEY and CDR2 as SVGAGI. V gave up 2 bases and J gave up 6 bases, with 13 bases separating them. In nucleotides, the CDR3 is TGTGCCAGCAGTTACGGGGGGAGAGGGTCTGAAGCTTTCTTT. Residues: CASSYGGRGSEAFF.

This clonotype was seen repeatedly, ten times or more. This chain connects TRBV18 to TRBJ2-7, with 9 bases aligning to TRBD1. This CDR3 contains 14 residues. CDR1 and CDR2 from the germline V gene are KGHSH and LQKENI. J was trimmed by 9 bases and V by 3 bases; bases with no gene match: 9. CDR3 nucleotides: TGTGCCAGCTCACCGGGGACAGGGAACGAGGGGCAGTACTTC. Translating it yields CASSPGTGNEGQYF.

This clonotype appeared many times. This chain joins TRBV20-1 and TRBJ2-4; 9 nucleotides line up with TRBD2. Germline values: CDR1 DFQATT, CDR2 SNEGSKA (reference sequence). The CDR3 sequence is 14 residues long. V lost 5 bases to trimming and J lost 2 bases; unmatched junction nucleotides: 4. CDR3 sequence: CSAGREGSKNIQYF. Here the CDR3 DNA reads TGCAGTGCTGGGCGGGAGGGATCCAAAAACATTCAGTACTTC.

This clonotype was observed at least ten times. The rearrangement joins TRBV6-2 or TRBV6-3 to TRBJ1-2; a possible D gene is TRBD1 (6 bases). This CDR3 region has 16 residues. The ends were cut back, 1 base at V and 0 bases at J, with 12 bases in the middle. Germline V lookup: CDR1 MNHEY, CDR2 SVGEGT. CDR3 in DNA: TGTGCCAGCAGTTACTACCCCGGGACAACTAACTATGGCTACACCTTC. Encoded protein: CASSYYPGTTNYGYTF.

The sample holds many counts of this clonotype. This chain connects TRBV5-6 to TRBJ2-7; maybe TRBD2 (5 bases). Trimming stripped 0 bases from V and 3 bases from J, with 10 bases between. CDR3 size: 14 residues. CDR1 and CDR2 from the germline V gene are SGHDT and YYEEEE. DNA of the CDR3: TGTGCCAGCAGCTTGGGGAGGCTGGTCTACGAGCAGTACTTC. Protein product: CASSLGRLVYEQYF.

The table lists this clonotype with many counts. This chain links TRBV12-3 or TRBV12-4 with TRBJ2-3; TRBD1 agrees at 9 bases. Trimming at V came to 7 bases and at J to 3 bases, leaving 5 bases not matched to a gene. The CDR3 spans 14 residues. The CDR3 coding sequence is TGTGCCAGCACCAACAGGGGGCAGACAGATACGCAGTATTTT. Protein product: CASTNRGQTDTQYF.

Concerning this clonotype: This may arise from a read error, as a much more abundant clone is one base away. Since the CDR3 does not end with the conserved phenylalanine or tryptophan, this likely comes from a read error. The rearrangement joins TRBV6-1 to TRBJ1-5, with D tentatively TRBD1 (5 bases). There are 15 residues in the CDR3. Germline loops: CDR1 MNHNS, CDR2 SASEGT. Trimming pared 6 bases from V and 0 bases from J, leaving 12 bases between. DNA for the CDR3: TGTGCCAGCAGGGGGGTCAGAAATAGCAATCAGCCCCAGCATTCT. This encodes CASRGVRNSNQPQHS.

As concerns this clonotype: This likely comes from a read error, as the CDR3 has no conserved phenylalanine or tryptophan at its end. The chain combines TRBV29-1 with TRBJ2-2; D not resolved. The CDR3 is 12 residues long. Germline CDR1 is SQVTM and CDR2 is ANQGSEA. Trimming shortened V by 8 bases and J by 6 bases, and 13 bases separated the two germline ends. Here the CDR3 DNA reads TGCAGCTTTGGAAGACCCGCCGGGGAGCTGTTTGTT. Its protein product is CSFGRPAGELFV.

In this sample, this clonotype turned up many times. The chain couples TRBV28 to TRBJ2-2; no definite D call. V gave up 7 bases and J gave up 3 bases, with 6 bases separating them. Germline V CDR1 and CDR2: MDHEN, SYDVKM. This CDR3 has 12 residues. CDR3 sequence: CASIQDTGELFF. CDR3 in DNA: TGTGCCAGCATTCAGGACACCGGGGAGCTGTTTTTT.

This clonotype was counted a few times. This chain uses TRBV5-1 with TRBJ2-7; the D gene is possibly TRBD1 (6 bases). There are 16 residues in the CDR3. CDR1 and CDR2 from the germline V gene are SGHRS and YFSETQ. V was pared by 6 bases and J by 3 bases, with 22 bases between. CDR3 sequence: CASTPSRGAEIYEQYF. The CDR3 region has the DNA TGCGCCAGCACGCCTTCCAGGGGCGCGGAAATCTACGAGCAGTACTTC.

In this sample, this clonotype turned up many times. The junction departs from the called germline gene at one end, perhaps through a read error. V and J are TRBV6-1 and TRBJ2-5; a possible D gene is TRBD1 (5 bases). This CDR3 region has 13 residues. Germline CDR1 MNHNS, CDR2 SASEGT. CDR3: CASREGVRETQYF. CDR3 in DNA: TGTGCCAGCAGGGAAGGGGTTAGAGAGACCCAGTACTTC.

The CDR3 coding sequence is TGTGCCAGCAGTGGCCAGGGTGAAAGCAATCAGCCCCAGCATTTT. It yields the protein CASSGQGESNQPQHF. The V gene is TRBV6-1, the J gene TRBJ1-5; D is perhaps TRBD1 (5 bases). This CDR3 contains 15 residues. Looked up from germline, CDR1 is MNHNS and CDR2 is SASEGT. V lost 4 bases, J lost 1 base, and 11 bases lay in between.

This clonotype was detected once. V usage is TRBV20-1 and J usage is TRBJ1-2; 7 bases agree with TRBD1. The V segment lost 3 bases and the J segment 7 bases; nucleotides outside the gene matches: 5. The CDR3 consists of 12 residues. Germline CDR1 reads DFQATT; CDR2 reads SNEGSKA (reference sequence). The CDR3 here is CSASQGGGGYTF. The CDR3 region has the DNA TGCAGTGCTAGCCAGGGGGGCGGTGGCTACACCTTC.

At least ten counts were recorded for this clonotype. CDR3 residues: CASSYGDRGGETQYF. The CDR3 nucleotides are TGTGCCAGCAGCTATGGGGACAGAGGTGGAGAGACCCAGTACTTC. The rearrangement links TRBV12-3 or TRBV12-4 to TRBJ2-5; 7 bases are a match to TRBD1. V gave up 6 bases and J gave up 4 bases; unmatched junction bases: 11. The CDR3 has 15 residues.

This sequence joins TRBV28 and TRBJ2-5; possibly TRBD1 or TRBD2 for D (5 bases each). Germline CDR1 and CDR2: MDHEN and SYDVKM. V lost 1 base and J 5 bases, leaving 14 bases between the germline ends. The CDR3 has 15 amino acids. In DNA form, the CDR3 reads TGTGCCAGCAGTTTATACGGGACCCTTTCGGAGACCCAGTACTTC. This translates into CASSLYGTLSETQYF.

This clonotype occurred a few times. This CDR3 is missing its conserved last phenylalanine or tryptophan, likely due to a read error. This chain links TRBV7-3 with TRBJ2-7; D not resolved. V shed 10 bases and J shed 3 bases, with 7 bases lying between them. This CDR3 is built from 10 residues. Germline V CDR1 and CDR2: SGHTA, FQGTGA. CDR3 loop: CAKSLYEQYI. For the CDR3, the DNA is TGTGCCAAAAGTCTCTACGAGCAGTACATC.

This clonotype appeared many times. J is TRBJ2-6 and V is TRBV7-6; D is unresolved. V was trimmed by 1 base and J by 3 bases, leaving 7 bases between them. CDR1 is SGHVS and CDR2 is FNYEAQ in the germline V gene. The CDR3 spans 15 residues. The CDR3 loop is CASSLGGNGANVLTF. The CDR3 DNA is TGTGCCAGCAGCTTAGGAGGAAATGGGGCCAACGTCCTGACTTTC.

In its sample, this clonotype was seen many times. The chain combines TRBV12-3 or TRBV12-4 with TRBJ2-2; tentative D call: TRBD2 (6 bases). V was cut by 5 bases and J by 0 bases, with 13 bases left in between. The CDR3 runs to 16 residues. CDR3 in amino acids: CASSATSPSNTGELFF. In nucleotides, the CDR3 is TGTGCCAGCAGTGCTACTAGCCCCTCGAACACCGGGGAGCTGTTTTTT.